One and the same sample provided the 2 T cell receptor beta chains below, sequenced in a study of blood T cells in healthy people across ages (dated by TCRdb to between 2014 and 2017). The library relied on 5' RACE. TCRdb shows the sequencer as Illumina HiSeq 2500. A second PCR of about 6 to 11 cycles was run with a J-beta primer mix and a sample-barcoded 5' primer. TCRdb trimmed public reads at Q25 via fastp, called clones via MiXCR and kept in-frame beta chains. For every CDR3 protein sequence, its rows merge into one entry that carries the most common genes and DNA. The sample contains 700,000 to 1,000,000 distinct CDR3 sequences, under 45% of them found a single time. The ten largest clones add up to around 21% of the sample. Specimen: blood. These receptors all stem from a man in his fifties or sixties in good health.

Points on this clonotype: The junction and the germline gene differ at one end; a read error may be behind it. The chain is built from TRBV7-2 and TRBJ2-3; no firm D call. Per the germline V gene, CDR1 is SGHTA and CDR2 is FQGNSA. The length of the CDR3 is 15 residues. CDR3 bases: TGTGCCGGCAGCTTACCAGCCCTCATTCCAGATACGCAGTATTTT. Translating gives CAGSLPALIPDTQYF.

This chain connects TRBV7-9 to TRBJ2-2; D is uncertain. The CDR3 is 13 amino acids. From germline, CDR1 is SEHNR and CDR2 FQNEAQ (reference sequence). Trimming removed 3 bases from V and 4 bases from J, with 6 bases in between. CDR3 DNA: TGTGCCAGCAGCTTCGAAGTCACCGGGGAGCTGTTTTTT. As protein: CASSFEVTGELFF.